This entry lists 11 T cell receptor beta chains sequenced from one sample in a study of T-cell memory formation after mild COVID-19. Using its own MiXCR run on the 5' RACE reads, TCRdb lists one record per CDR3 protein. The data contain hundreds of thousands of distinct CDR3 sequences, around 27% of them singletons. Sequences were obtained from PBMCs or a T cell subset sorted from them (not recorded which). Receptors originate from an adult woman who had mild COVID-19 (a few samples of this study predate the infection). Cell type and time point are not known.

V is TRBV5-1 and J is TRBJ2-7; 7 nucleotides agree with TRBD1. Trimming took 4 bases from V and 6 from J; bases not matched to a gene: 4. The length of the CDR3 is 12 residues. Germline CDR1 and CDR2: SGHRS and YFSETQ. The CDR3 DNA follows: TGCGCCAGCAGCGACAGGGTGTTCGAGCAGTACTTC. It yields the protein CASSDRVFEQYF.

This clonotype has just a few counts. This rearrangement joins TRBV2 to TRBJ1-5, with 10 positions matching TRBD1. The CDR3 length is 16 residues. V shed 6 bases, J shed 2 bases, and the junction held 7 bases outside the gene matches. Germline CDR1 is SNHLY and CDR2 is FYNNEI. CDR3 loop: CASRLDRGPRNQPQHF. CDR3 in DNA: TGTGCCAGCAGGTTAGACAGGGGGCCGCGCAATCAGCCCCAGCATTTT. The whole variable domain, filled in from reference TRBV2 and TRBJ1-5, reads EPEVTQTPSHQVTQMGQEVILRCVPISNHLYFYWYRQILGQKVEFLVSFYNNEISEKSEIFDDQFSVERPDGSNFTLKIRSTKLEDSAMYFCASRLDRGPRNQPQHFGDGTRLSIL.

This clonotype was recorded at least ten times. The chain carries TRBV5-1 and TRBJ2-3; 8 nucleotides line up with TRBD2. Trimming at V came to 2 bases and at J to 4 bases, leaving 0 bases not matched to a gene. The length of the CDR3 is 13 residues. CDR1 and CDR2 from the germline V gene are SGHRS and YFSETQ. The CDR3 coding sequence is TGCGCCAGCAGCTTCGGGGGGGCAGATACGCAGTATTTT. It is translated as CASSFGGADTQYF. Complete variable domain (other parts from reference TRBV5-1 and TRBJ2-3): KAGVTQTPRYLIKTRGQQVTLSCSPISGHRSVSWYQQTPGQGLQFLFEYFSETQRNKGNFPGRFSGRQFSNSRSEMNVSTLELGDSALYLCASSFGGADTQYFGPGTRLTVL.

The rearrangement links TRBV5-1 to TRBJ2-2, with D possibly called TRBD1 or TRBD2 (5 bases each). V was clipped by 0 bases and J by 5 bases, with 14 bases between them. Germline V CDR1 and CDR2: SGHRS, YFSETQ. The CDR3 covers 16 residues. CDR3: CASSLDGGARTGELFF. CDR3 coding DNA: TGCGCCAGCAGCTTGGATGGGGGAGCCAGAACCGGGGAGCTGTTTTTT.

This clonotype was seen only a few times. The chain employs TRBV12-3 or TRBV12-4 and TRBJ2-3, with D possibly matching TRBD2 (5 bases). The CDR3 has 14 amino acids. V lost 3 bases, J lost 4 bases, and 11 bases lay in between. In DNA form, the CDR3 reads TGTGCCAGCAGTTTTCAGCGGCCCGCAGATACGCAGTATTTT. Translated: CASSFQRPADTQYF.

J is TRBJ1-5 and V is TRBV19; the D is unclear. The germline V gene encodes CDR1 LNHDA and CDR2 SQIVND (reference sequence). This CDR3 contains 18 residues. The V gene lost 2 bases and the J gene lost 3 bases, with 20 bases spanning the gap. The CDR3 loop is CASSIFEGWPGTNQPQHF. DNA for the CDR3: TGTGCCAGTAGTATATTCGAGGGTTGGCCAGGTACCAATCAGCCCCAGCATTTT.

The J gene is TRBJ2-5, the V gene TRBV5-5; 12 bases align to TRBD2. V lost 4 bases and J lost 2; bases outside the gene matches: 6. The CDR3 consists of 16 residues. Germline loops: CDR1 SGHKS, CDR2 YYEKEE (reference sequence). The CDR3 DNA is TGTGCCAGCAGCCCCGGACTAGCGGGGAATCAAGAGACCCAGTACTTC. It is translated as CASSPGLAGNQETQYF.

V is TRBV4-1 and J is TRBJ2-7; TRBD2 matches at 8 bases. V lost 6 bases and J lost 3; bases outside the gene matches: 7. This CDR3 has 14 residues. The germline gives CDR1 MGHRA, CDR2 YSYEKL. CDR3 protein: CASRRTGGDYEQYF. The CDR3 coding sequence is TGCGCCAGCAGACGAACGGGGGGGGACTACGAGCAGTACTTC.

This CDR3 reads CASSESSVTYEQYF. The CDR3 bases are TGTGCCAGCAGTGAGAGTAGCGTCACCTACGAGCAGTACTTC. The chain joins TRBV2 to TRBJ2-7; a possible D gene is TRBD2 (5 bases). CDR3 length: 14 residues. CDR1 is SNHLY, CDR2 FYNNEI, per germline. V lost 3 bases and J 2 bases, leaving 11 bases between the germline ends. The whole variable domain, filled in from reference TRBV2 and TRBJ2-7, reads EPEVTQTPSHQVTQMGQEVILRCVPISNHLYFYWYRQILGQKVEFLVSFYNNEISEKSEIFDDQFSVERPDGSNFTLKIRSTKLEDSAMYFCASSESSVTYEQYFGPGTRLTVT.

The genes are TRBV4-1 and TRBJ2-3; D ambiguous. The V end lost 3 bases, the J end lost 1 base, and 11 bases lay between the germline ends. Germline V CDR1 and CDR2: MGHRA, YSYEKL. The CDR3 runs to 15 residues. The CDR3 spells CASSQGTWRTDTQYF. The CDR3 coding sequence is TGCGCCAGCAGCCAGGGTACATGGCGCACAGATACGCAGTATTTT.

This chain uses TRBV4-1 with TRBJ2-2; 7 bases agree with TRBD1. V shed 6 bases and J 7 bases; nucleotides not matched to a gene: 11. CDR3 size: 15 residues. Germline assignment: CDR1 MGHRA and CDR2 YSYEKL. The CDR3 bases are TGCGCCAGCAGTCTCTCGACAGGGTTGGGCGGGGAGCTGTTTTTT. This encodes CASSLSTGLGGELFF.